This T cell receptor beta chain was sequenced during a study of blood T cell repertoires in COVID-19. Study overall: COVID-19 samples, acute and convalescent, were from the United States, Italy and Spain.

The data were produced by immunoSEQ multiplex PCR, yet TCRdb's version contains in-frame clones alone and is incomplete. The repertoire has about 48,000 clones, approximately 80% of them found once; the top ten carry roughly 7%. From germline, CDR1 is MDHEN and CDR2 SYDVKM. The CDR3 is 16 amino acids. Trimming removed 2 bases from V and 5 bases from J, with 16 bases in between. The gene calls are TRBV28 and TRBJ2-1; D may be TRBD1 (6 bases). The sequence was collected from a man aged 35 to 55 with acute or convalescent COVID-19. Sample: peripheral blood. The chain's CDR3 is CASSLNRPDRNNEQFF. CDR3 in DNA: TGTGCCAGCAGTTTAAATCGGCCCGACAGGAACAATGAGCAGTTCTTC.